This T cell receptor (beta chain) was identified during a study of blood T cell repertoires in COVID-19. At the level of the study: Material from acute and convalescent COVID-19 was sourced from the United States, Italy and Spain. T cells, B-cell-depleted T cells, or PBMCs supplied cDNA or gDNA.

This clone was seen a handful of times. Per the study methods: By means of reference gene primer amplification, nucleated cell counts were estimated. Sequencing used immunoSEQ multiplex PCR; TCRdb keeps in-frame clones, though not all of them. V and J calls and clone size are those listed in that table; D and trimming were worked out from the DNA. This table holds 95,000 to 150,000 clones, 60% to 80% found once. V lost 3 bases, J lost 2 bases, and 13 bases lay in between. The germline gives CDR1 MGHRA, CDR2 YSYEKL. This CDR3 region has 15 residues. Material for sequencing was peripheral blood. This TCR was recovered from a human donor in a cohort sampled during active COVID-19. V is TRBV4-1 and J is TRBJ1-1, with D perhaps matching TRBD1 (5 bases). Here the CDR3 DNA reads TGCGCCAGCAGCCAGGTGGGGGGTCTTAACACTGAAGCTTTCTTT. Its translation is CASSQVGGLNTEAFF.